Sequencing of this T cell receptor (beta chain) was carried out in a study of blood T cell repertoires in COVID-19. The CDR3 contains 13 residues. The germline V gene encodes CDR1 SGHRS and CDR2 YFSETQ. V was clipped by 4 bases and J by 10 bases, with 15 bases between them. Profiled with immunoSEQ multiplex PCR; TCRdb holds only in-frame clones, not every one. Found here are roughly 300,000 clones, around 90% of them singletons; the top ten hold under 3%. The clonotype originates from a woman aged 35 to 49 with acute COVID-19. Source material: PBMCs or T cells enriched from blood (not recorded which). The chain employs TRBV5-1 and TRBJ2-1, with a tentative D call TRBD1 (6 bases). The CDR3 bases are TGCGCCAGCAGCAGAGGGGACACAATGGAGCAGTTCTTC. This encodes CASSRGDTMEQFF.